Below are 17 T cell receptor beta chains sequenced from a single sample in a study of a mutant IDH1 vaccine in newly diagnosed glioma. Indicated time point: week 23, last vaccination. Every vaccination contained 300 ug of the mutant IDH1 20-mer peptide and was paired with topical imiquimod. Antigen specificity for these receptors is unknown. Assay: immunoSEQ multiplex PCR; the TCRdb copy retains only in-frame clones and omits some. The sample has roughly 30,000 clones; approximately 82% are singletons. Sequenced material: PBMCs, taken from a glioma patient whose treatment included an IDH1 peptide vaccine. These receptors were obtained from a woman in her thirties with glioma.

The V and J genes are TRBV9 and TRBJ2-3; D uncertain. Trimming took 4 bases from V and 2 from J, leaving 5 bases between them. The CDR3 is 12 amino acids. CDR1 and CDR2 from the germline V gene are SGDLS and YYNGEE. This chain's CDR3 is CASSSTTDTQYF. The CDR3 region has the DNA TGTGCCAGCAGCTCTACCACAGATACGCAGTATTTT.

This clone counts as large. The CDR3 DNA follows: TGTGCCAGCCAACCTAGTCTTCTTCCCGGGCTATACTTC. This codes for CASQPSLLPGLYF. The rearrangement joins TRBV27 to TRBJ2-7; D ambiguous. This CDR3 contains 13 residues. V lost 8 bases and J lost 13, with 24 bases in between. The germline V gene has CDR1 MNHEY and CDR2 SMNVEV (reference sequence).

The chain employs TRBV11-2 and TRBJ1-2; a weak D match, TRBD1 (6 bases). V was shortened by 5 bases and J by 3 bases, with 19 bases between the two germline ends. The CDR3 loop spans 16 amino acids. From germline, CDR1 is SGHAT and CDR2 FQNNGV. CDR3 DNA sequence: TGTGCCAGCAGCACAGCACGGGACAACTCTTACTATGGCTACACCTTC. It codes for CASSTARDNSYYGYTF.

This rearrangement joins TRBV5-1 to TRBJ1-1; D is ambiguous. Between the trimmed V and J ends, which lost 1 base and 2 bases, there was a span of 6 bases. CDR3 length equals 13 residues. Per the germline V gene, CDR1 is SGHRS and CDR2 is YFSETQ. Here the CDR3 reads CASSLSYNTEAFF. DNA of the CDR3: TGCGCCAGCAGCTTGTCCTACAACACTGAAGCTTTCTTT.

V and J are TRBV5-3 and TRBJ2-1, with D maybe TRBD2 (7 bases). TRBV5-3 is given ORF status, its function remaining uncertain. The CDR3 runs to 17 residues. V was pared by 0 bases and J by 4 bases, with 17 bases between. This CDR3 reads CARSLGMHGGLYNEQFF. CDR3 sequence (DNA): TGTGCCAGAAGCTTGGGGATGCACGGGGGGCTATACAATGAGCAGTTCTTC.

This clone appeared a single time. The chain employs TRBV2 and TRBJ1-2; D ambiguous. CDR3 size: 13 residues. Germline lookup yields CDR1 SNHLY and CDR2 FYNNEI. V lost 5 bases and J 8 bases, leaving 15 bases between the germline ends. The CDR3 here is CASSSGPGRGYTF. CDR3 DNA sequence: TGTGCCAGCAGTTCGGGCCCCGGAAGAGGCTACACCTTC.

This chain uses TRBV7-9 with TRBJ2-4; possibly TRBD1 for D (6 bases). V gave up 4 bases and J gave up 5 bases, with 18 bases separating them. The CDR3 contains 16 residues. Germline V gives CDR1 SEHNR, CDR2 FQNEAQ (reference sequence). CDR3 sequence: CASSSRQDGPQNIQYF. CDR3 DNA sequence: TGTGCCAGCAGCTCCCGACAGGACGGTCCCCAAAACATTCAGTACTTC.

The V and J genes are TRBV4-1 and TRBJ1-3; no clear D. V lost 3 bases and J lost 0, with 9 bases in between. The germline gives CDR1 MGHRA, CDR2 YSYEKL. CDR3 size: 15 residues. The CDR3: CASSHGLISGNTIYF. Here the CDR3 DNA reads TGCGCCAGCAGCCACGGACTGATCTCTGGAAACACCATATATTTT.

The chain recombines TRBV4-2 with TRBJ2-2; TRBD1 is a possible D gene (7 bases). Trimming pared 5 bases from V and 4 bases from J, leaving 11 bases between. The CDR3 contains 14 residues. The germline V gene has CDR1 LGHNA and CDR2 YNFKEQ. The CDR3 spells CASSTQGGTGELFF. Here the CDR3 DNA reads TGTGCCAGCAGCACCCAGGGGGGCACCGGGGAGCTGTTTTTT.

V gene TRBV9 combines with J gene TRBJ2-1; the match to TRBD2 covers 12 bases. The length of the CDR3 is 20 residues. Losses at the gene ends were 0 bases for V and 0 bases for J; bases not matched to a gene: 10. Germline CDR1 reads SGDLS; CDR2 reads YYNGEE. CDR3 loop: CASSVGLGTSGLSSYNEQFF. CDR3 DNA: TGTGCCAGCAGCGTAGGCTTGGGGACTAGCGGGCTCAGCTCCTACAATGAGCAGTTCTTC.

J is TRBJ2-7 and V is TRBV5-1; TRBD2 is a possible D gene (7 bases). This CDR3 spans 14 amino acids. Germline V lookup: CDR1 SGHRS, CDR2 YFSETQ. V lost 4 bases, J lost 5 bases, and 16 bases lay in between. The CDR3 nucleotides read TGCGCCAGCAGCAAGGGGGGGGGTTTCAACGAGCAGTACTTC. Translating it yields CASSKGGGFNEQYF.

V is TRBV6-5 and J is TRBJ2-7; 8 bases map to TRBD2. Germline trimming cut 2 bases from V and 1 base from J; bases unmatched to any gene: 4. Germline CDR1 is MNHEY and CDR2 is SVGAGI. The CDR3 has 15 amino acids. CDR3 sequence reads: CASSYRSSGSYEQYF. The DNA of the CDR3 is TGTGCCAGCAGTTACAGGTCTAGCGGGTCCTACGAGCAGTACTTC.

V is TRBV4-2 and J is TRBJ2-6; the D is unclear. Trimming cost V 0 bases and J 0 bases, with 15 bases left between them. CDR1 LGHNA and CDR2 YNFKEQ come from the germline V gene. The CDR3 is 19 residues long. The CDR3 reads CASSQEWSRESSGANVLTF. CDR3 in DNA: TGTGCCAGCAGCCAAGAATGGTCCCGCGAGAGCTCTGGGGCCAACGTCCTGACTTTC.

The chain recombines TRBV19 with TRBJ2-7, with 9 bases matching TRBD1. In germline, CDR1 is LNHDA, CDR2 SQIVND (reference sequence). The CDR3 extends over 15 amino acids. Trimming took 3 bases from V and 6 from J; bases not matched to a gene: 9. The CDR3 region is CASSIPGQGRGEQYF. The DNA for the CDR3 is TGTGCCAGTAGTATCCCGGGACAGGGAAGGGGCGAGCAGTACTTC.

The genes are TRBV5-5 and TRBJ2-7; D remains ambiguous. The CDR3 length is 13 residues. Germline-derived CDR1 and CDR2 are SGHKS and YYEKEE (reference sequence). Trimming took 5 bases from V and 0 from J, leaving 9 bases between them. CDR3 in amino acids: CASSVGSSYEQYF. In nucleotides, the CDR3 is TGTGCCAGCAGTGTCGGAAGCTCCTACGAGCAGTACTTC.

V usage is TRBV5-1 and J usage is TRBJ1-2; possibly TRBD1 for D (5 bases). Trimming pared 0 bases from V and 4 bases from J, leaving 13 bases between. Germline V gene sequence: CDR1 SGHRS, CDR2 YFSETQ. The CDR3 is 15 residues long. This CDR3 is CASSLAGPSFYGYTF. The CDR3 DNA reads TGCGCCAGCAGCTTGGCAGGGCCCTCCTTCTATGGCTACACCTTC. Variable domain in full (rest from reference TRBV5-1 and TRBJ1-2): KAGVTQTPRYLIKTRGQQVTLSCSPISGHRSVSWYQQTPGQGLQFLFEYFSETQRNKGNFPGRFSGRQFSNSRSEMNVSTLELGDSALYLCASSLAGPSFYGYTFGSGTRLTVV.

The genes are TRBV5-6 and TRBJ1-1; 8 nucleotides agree with TRBD1. The germline CDR1 and CDR2 sequences are SGHDT and YYEEEE. The CDR3 sequence is 17 residues long. With V trimmed by 0 bases and J by 0 bases, 7 bases remained unmatched. CDR3 sequence: CASSLGTGRGMNTEAFF. In DNA form, the CDR3 reads TGTGCCAGCAGCTTGGGGACAGGGAGGGGCATGAACACTGAAGCTTTCTTT. Based on the CDR3 plus reference TRBV5-6 and TRBJ1-1, the full variable domain is DAGVTQSPTHLIKTRGQQVTLRCSPKSGHDTVSWYQQALGQGPQFIFQYYEEEERQRGNFPDRFSGHQFPNYSSELNVNALLLGDSALYLCASSLGTGRGMNTEAFFGQGTRLTVV.